These 8 T cell receptor beta chains share one sample of origin, sequenced in a study of early T cells in non-severe SARS-CoV-2 infection (dated by TCRdb to the early 2020s). Receptors were amplified or captured by 5' RACE. Sequencing was performed on a NextSeq 500. TCRdb cleaned the public reads at Q25 with fastp, built clones with MiXCR and kept in-frame beta chains. Entries that share a CDR3 protein sequence are merged under the most common genes and DNA. The sample records about 66,000 distinct CDR3 sequences, less than 9.5% of which are singletons. Roughly 3.2% of the sample rests with the top ten. Sequencing used whole blood. These receptors were taken from an adult who was a healthcare worker with PCR-confirmed SARS-CoV-2 infection or an uninfected control (not recorded which).

This clonotype was detected only a few times. The J gene is TRBJ2-5, the V gene TRBV11-2; perhaps D is TRBD1 or TRBD2 (5 bases each). Trimming shortened V by 4 bases and J by 5 bases, and 17 bases separated the two germline ends. Germline CDR1 is SGHAT and CDR2 is FQNNGV. This CDR3 region has 15 residues. CDR3 sequence reads: CASSSVRDGHETQYF. The CDR3 DNA follows: TGTGCCAGCAGCTCCGTCCGGGACGGTCACGAGACCCAGTACTTC.

This clonotype was counted many times. The V gene is TRBV27, the J gene TRBJ2-7; D is tentatively TRBD1 or TRBD2 (5 bases each). CDR1 is MNHEY, CDR2 SMNVEV, per germline (reference sequence). Trimming cost V 4 bases and J 4 bases, with 14 bases left between them. The CDR3 spans 14 residues. CDR3 amino acids: CASSYRDGGYEQYF. CDR3 in DNA: TGTGCCAGCAGTTACCGGGACGGAGGTTACGAGCAGTACTTC.

The gene calls are TRBV10-2 and TRBJ2-3; 11 nucleotides line up with TRBD2. The trim removed 3 bases at V and 4 bases at J, leaving 3 bases unmatched. The CDR3 runs 15 residues. Germline CDR1 is WSHSY and CDR2 is SAAADI. Here the CDR3 DNA reads TGCGCCAGCAGTGACGTAGCGGGAGGGCCAGATACGCAGTATTTT. Translating gives CASSDVAGGPDTQYF.

This clonotype has at least ten counts. The chain combines TRBV19 with TRBJ2-5; 7 bases line up with TRBD1. The CDR3 loop spans 15 amino acids. The trim removed 1 base at V and 4 bases at J, leaving 6 bases unmatched. Germline CDR1 and CDR2: LNHDA and SQIVND (reference sequence). The CDR3 spells CASSIGDSRSETQYF. CDR3 DNA sequence: TGTGCCAGTAGTATAGGGGACAGCAGGTCAGAGACCCAGTACTTC.

In this sample, this clonotype turned up a few times. The chain is built from TRBV2 and TRBJ2-3; 11 nucleotides align to TRBD2. Germline V gene sequence: CDR1 SNHLY, CDR2 FYNNEI. V lost 7 bases and J lost 1; bases outside the gene matches: 4. CDR3 length: 15 amino acids. The CDR3 DNA sequence: TGTGCCAGCACCCGACTAGCGGGACGCACAGATACGCAGTATTTT. This gives the protein CASTRLAGRTDTQYF.

The genes are TRBV11-3 and TRBJ2-5, with a weak D call TRBD2 (6 bases). Trimming took off 5 bases at V and 5 bases at J, with 12 bases between the two ends. Per the germline V gene, CDR1 is SGHNT and CDR2 is YENEEA. The CDR3 has 13 residues. This chain's CDR3 is CASSRGGHETQYF. The CDR3 DNA is TGTGCCAGCAGCAGGGGAGGTCACGAGACCCAGTACTTC.

This clonotype has a count of ten or more. V gene TRBV4-1 combines with J gene TRBJ2-3; 11 positions match TRBD2. Looked up from germline, CDR1 is MGHRA and CDR2 is YSYEKL. The CDR3 runs to 15 residues. The J segment lost 2 bases and the V segment lost 4 bases, leaving 2 bases of the junction unmatched. The CDR3 nucleotides are TGCGCCAGCAGCCTACTAGCGGGAGTCACAGATACGCAGTATTTT. Its translation is CASSLLAGVTDTQYF.

This clonotype was detected only a few times. The chain joins TRBV5-6 to TRBJ1-1; tentative D call: TRBD1 (6 bases). V lost 0 bases and J 3 bases, leaving 12 bases between the germline ends. CDR1 is SGHDT, CDR2 YYEEEE, per germline. This CDR3 is 15 amino acids long. CDR3 sequence: CASSLGRGGHTEAFF. CDR3 DNA sequence: TGTGCCAGCAGCTTGGGTCGAGGGGGGCACACTGAAGCTTTCTTT. Full variable domain (missing parts from reference TRBV5-6 and TRBJ1-1): DAGVTQSPTHLIKTRGQQVTLRCSPKSGHDTVSWYQQALGQGPQFIFQYYEEEERQRGNFPDRFSGHQFPNYSSELNVNALLLGDSALYLCASSLGRGGHTEAFFGQGTRLTVV.